This T cell receptor beta chain was captured by sequencing in a study of blood T cell repertoires in COVID-19. Across the study: Spain, Italy and the United States supplied samples that represented acute and convalescent COVID-19.

Per the authors' pipeline: It was from reference gene primer amplification that nucleated cell counts were estimated. The repertoire was sequenced with immunoSEQ multiplex PCR; TCRdb's copy has only in-frame clones and lacks some. That table supplies the V and J calls and clone size; D and trimming were determined from the DNA. The table shows under 200,000 clones, with about 88% occurring only once. Participant age was roughly 18 to 89 years, and participants resided in about two dozen US areas. The clonotype comes from a young woman who had recovered from COVID-19. The specimen sequenced was PBMCs or T cells enriched from blood (not recorded which).

The CDR3 sequence is CASSQGTGAGPDTQYF. CDR3 nucleotide sequence: TGCGCCAGCAGCCAAGGGACAGGGGCCGGGCCAGATACGCAGTATTTT. The chain links TRBV4-3 to TRBJ2-3; 9 bases match TRBD1. After removal of 1 base from V and 4 bases from J, the junction contained 6 bases not matched to a gene. The CDR3 contains 16 residues. Per germline, CDR1 LGHNA and CDR2 YSLEER.